One and the same sample provided the 21 T cell receptor beta chains below, sequenced in a study of shared clonotypes between healthy human individuals. CD45RO-negative, CCR7-positively selected cells formed the naive CD8 fraction, excluding terminally differentiated effector memory CD45RA+ cells. This table comes from immunoSEQ multiplex PCR, and its TCRdb copy is limited to in-frame clones, with some not included. The data hold approximately 2,000,000 clones, with roughly 93% observed a single time. Sequenced sample: naive CD8+ T cells from PBMCs. These receptor sequences come from a man younger than 35 in good health. Some clones in this sample may be carry-over from other donors' samples.

This chain uses TRBV7-9 with TRBJ2-5; a weak D match, TRBD1 (6 bases). The ends were cut back, 4 bases at V and 3 bases at J, with 12 bases in the middle. Germline lookup yields CDR1 SEHNR and CDR2 FQNEAQ (reference sequence). This CDR3 region has 14 residues. CDR3 sequence (DNA): TGTGCCAGCAGCTCTGTGGGGGCGGAAGAGACCCAGTACTTC. Translating it yields CASSSVGAEETQYF. Looking up the rest from reference TRBV7-9 and TRBJ2-5 gives the full variable domain: DTGVSQNPRHKITKRGQNVTFRCDPISEHNRLYWYRQTLGQGPEFLTYFQNEAQLEKSRLLSDRFSAERPKGSFSTLEIQRTEQGDSAMYLCASSSVGAEETQYFGPGTRLLVL.

Of note for this clone: Other DNA sequences in the same sample also yield this CDR3. The CDR3 protein is CASSSGTSGNNEQFF. The CDR3 DNA sequence: TGTGCCAGCAGCTCCGGGACTAGCGGTAACAATGAGCAGTTCTTC. V is TRBV7-9 and J is TRBJ2-1, with 11 bases fitting TRBD2. The CDR3 has 15 residues. V was pared by 4 bases and J by 5 bases, with 4 bases of the junction left unmatched. CDR1 and CDR2 from the germline V gene are SEHNR and FQNEAQ (reference sequence).

The chain is built from TRBV28 and TRBJ2-2; 8 bases are a match to TRBD1. The CDR3 has 16 residues. V gave up 3 bases and J gave up 1 base; unmatched junction bases: 4. The germline CDR1 and CDR2 sequences are MDHEN and SYDVKM. The DNA of the CDR3 is TGTGCCAGCAGTTTTATGGGGACAGGGAACACCGGGGAGCTGTTTTTT. Translation: CASSFMGTGNTGELFF.

The genes are TRBV9 and TRBJ1-1; D possibly corresponds to TRBD1 (6 bases). The V and J ends lost 4 bases and 5 bases respectively, with 27 bases between them. Germline V gives CDR1 SGDLS, CDR2 YYNGEE. The CDR3 extends over 18 amino acids. The CDR3 spells CASSPTNAGPGAWTEAFF. In DNA form, the CDR3 reads TGTGCCAGCAGCCCTACCAACGCGGGCCCGGGGGCCTGGACTGAAGCTTTCTTT.

The chain uses TRBV11-2 and TRBJ2-7, with TRBD1 matching over 7 bases. This CDR3 region has 15 residues. Germline values: CDR1 SGHAT, CDR2 FQNNGV. Trimming took 2 bases from V and 1 from J; bases not matched to a gene: 5. The CDR3 bases are TGTGCCAGCAGCTTAATCCGGGACAGTTCCTACGAGCAGTACTTC. This encodes CASSLIRDSSYEQYF.

The chain carries TRBV10-3 and TRBJ2-7; D unclear. Per the germline V gene, CDR1 is ENHRY and CDR2 is SYGVKD. The CDR3 is made up of 16 amino acids. V lost 3 bases, J lost 1 base, and 16 bases lay in between. The chain's CDR3 is CAISDRQALQSYEQYF. The CDR3 DNA is TGTGCCATCAGTGACCGGCAGGCTTTACAATCCTACGAGCAGTACTTC.

A note on this clone: This CDR3 is also generated by other DNA sequences in the sample. The chain couples TRBV7-6 to TRBJ2-7, with 7 positions matching TRBD2. CDR1 is SGHVS and CDR2 is FNYEAQ in the germline V gene. CDR3 length equals 14 residues. V was clipped by 1 base and J by 2 bases; unmatched bases: 2. The CDR3: CASSLGGGTYEQYF. CDR3 nucleotide sequence: TGTGCCAGCAGCTTAGGCGGGGGAACCTACGAGCAGTACTTC. The variable domain in full, completed from reference TRBV7-6 and TRBJ2-7, reads GAGVSQSPRYKVTKRGQDVALRCDPISGHVSLYWYRQALGQGPEFLTYFNYEAQQDKSGLPNDRFSAERPEGSISTLTIQRTEQRDSAMYRCASSLGGGTYEQYFGPGTRLTVT.

CDR3 residues: CSVDRSGSYEQYF. CDR3 sequence (DNA): TGCAGCGTTGACAGGTCAGGCTCCTACGAGCAGTACTTC. V is TRBV29-1 and J is TRBJ2-5; D ambiguous. With the DNA end fitting TRBJ2-7 better, the J assignment may be wrong. The germline CDR1 and CDR2 sequences are SQVTM and ANQGSEA. This CDR3 comprises 13 residues.

The gene calls are TRBV2 and TRBJ2-7; 10 bases agree with TRBD2. The germline V gene encodes CDR1 SNHLY and CDR2 FYNNEI. The trim removed 7 bases at V and 7 bases at J, leaving 10 bases unmatched. This CDR3 comprises 14 residues. This CDR3 is CASIGLAGEREQYF. The CDR3, as DNA: TGTGCCAGCATCGGGCTAGCGGGAGAAAGAGAGCAGTACTTC.

The chain joins TRBV9 to TRBJ2-7; a possible D gene is TRBD1 (6 bases). CDR1 and CDR2 from the germline V gene are SGDLS and YYNGEE. The germline V and J ends were trimmed by 3 bases and 1 base, with 11 bases remaining between them. This CDR3 is built from 14 residues. The CDR3 sequence is CASSGPGQSYEQYF. Written as DNA, the CDR3 is TGTGCCAGCAGCGGCCCGGGACAATCCTACGAGCAGTACTTC.

This clone was seen just once. This sequence joins TRBV7-2 and TRBJ1-2; D remains unclear. Trimming removed 4 bases from V and 6 bases from J, with 15 bases in between. Germline V gives CDR1 SGHTA, CDR2 FQGNSA. CDR3 size: 14 residues. CDR3 sequence reads: CASSSDYLGDGYTF. CDR3 bases: TGTGCCAGCAGCTCAGATTATCTCGGCGATGGCTACACCTTC.

The chain joins TRBV29-1 to TRBJ1-2; D is ambiguous. Trimming took off 5 bases at V and 3 bases at J, with 4 bases between the two ends. In germline, CDR1 is SQVTM, CDR2 ANQGSEA. The CDR3 runs to 10 residues. Here the CDR3 DNA reads TGCAGCGTTTCTCACTATGGCTACACCTTC. It translates to CSVSHYGYTF. The variable domain in full, with the rest retrieved from reference TRBV29-1 and TRBJ1-2, is SAVISQKPSRDICQRGTSLTIQCQVDSQVTMMFWYRQQPGQSLTLIATANQGSEATYESGFVIDKFPISRPNLTFSTLTVSNMSPEDSSIYLCSVSHYGYTFGSGTRLTVV.

The genes are TRBV18 and TRBJ1-5; the D gene is possibly TRBD1 (5 bases). The germline V gene has CDR1 KGHSH and CDR2 LQKENI. The CDR3 is 22 amino acids. The V and J ends lost 2 bases and 0 bases respectively, with 29 bases between them. CDR3 loop: CASSPTNDNSTTQGFSNQPQHF. CDR3 bases: TGTGCCAGCTCACCAACGAATGACAACTCTACCACCCAGGGTTTTAGCAATCAGCCCCAGCATTTT.

V is TRBV7-8 and J is TRBJ2-2, with a tentative D call TRBD1 (6 bases). The germline V gene encodes CDR1 SGHVS and CDR2 FQNEAQ. Trimming took 6 bases from V and 4 from J, leaving 12 bases between them. CDR3 size: 14 residues. Here the CDR3 reads CASRGARGTGELFF. CDR3 in DNA: TGTGCCAGCAGGGGGGCCCGGGGCACCGGGGAGCTGTTTTTT.

This clone was seen once. The chain has TRBV15 and TRBJ2-5, with a weak D call TRBD2 (6 bases). The germline gives CDR1 LNHNV, CDR2 YYDKDF (reference sequence). This CDR3 contains 15 residues. V lost 0 bases, J lost 2 bases, and 10 bases lay in between. This chain's CDR3 is CATSRDRTMQETQYF. The CDR3 DNA reads as TGTGCCACCAGCAGAGATCGGACTATGCAAGAGACCCAGTACTTC. Variable domain in full (rest from reference TRBV15 and TRBJ2-5): DAMVIQNPRYQVTQFGKPVTLSCSQTLNHNVMYWYQQKSSQAPKLLFHYYDKDFNNEADTPDNFQSRRPNTSFCFLDIRSPGLGDTAMYLCATSRDRTMQETQYFGPGTRLLVL.

J is TRBJ2-1 and V is TRBV6-5; 10 bases map to TRBD2. The CDR3 contains 15 residues. Germline CDR1 MNHEY, CDR2 SVGAGI. V dropped 6 bases and J dropped 9; count of bases not matched to a gene: 11. The CDR3 bases are TGTGCCAGCAGCGATCCGGGACTAGCGTGGGGTGAGCAGTTCTTC. This codes for CASSDPGLAWGEQFF.

The chain uses TRBV5-1 and TRBJ1-3; D is perhaps TRBD1 (5 bases). Germline loops: CDR1 SGHRS, CDR2 YFSETQ. The length of the CDR3 is 16 residues. V gave up 4 bases and J gave up 4 bases, with 18 bases separating them. The DNA of the CDR3 is TGCGCCAGCAGCCCTGATACAGGAAGACCCGGAAACACCATATATTTT. It translates to CASSPDTGRPGNTIYF.

The chain carries TRBV5-1 and TRBJ2-7; D gene uncertain. This CDR3 spans 15 amino acids. V was shortened by 0 bases and J by 2 bases, with 12 bases between the two germline ends. The germline CDR1 and CDR2 sequences are SGHRS and YFSETQ. Here the CDR3 DNA reads TGCGCCAGCAGCTTGGAGGGCATAATTACCTACGAGCAGTACTTC. Protein sequence: CASSLEGIITYEQYF.

This chain uses TRBV5-6 with TRBJ1-4, with TRBD1 as a possible D gene (5 bases). CDR3 length: 14 amino acids. V was clipped by 4 bases and J by 7 bases, with 14 bases between them. Germline V CDR1 and CDR2: SGHDT, YYEEEE. This CDR3 reads CASSPDGDSEKLFF. The CDR3 DNA follows: TGTGCCAGCAGCCCGGACGGAGACAGTGAAAAACTGTTTTTT. Full variable domain (outside the CDR3, taken from reference TRBV5-6 and TRBJ1-4): DAGVTQSPTHLIKTRGQQVTLRCSPKSGHDTVSWYQQALGQGPQFIFQYYEEEERQRGNFPDRFSGHQFPNYSSELNVNALLLGDSALYLCASSPDGDSEKLFFGSGTQLSVL.

As to this clone: Other DNA variants within this sample encode the same CDR3. The chain uses TRBV7-6 and TRBJ2-1; D is ambiguous. Between the trimmed V and J ends, which lost 5 bases and 4 bases, there was a span of 15 bases. This CDR3 comprises 15 residues. Germline CDR1 reads SGHVS; CDR2 reads FNYEAQ. In DNA, the CDR3 is TGTGCCAGCAGCCCGAGTGTCGTTTCTTACAATGAGCAGTTCTTC. Translated, it gives CASSPSVVSYNEQFF.

This chain joins TRBV4-1 and TRBJ1-5; 7 nucleotides align to TRBD1. CDR3 size: 14 residues. The junction had 9 bases not matched to a gene; V was cut back by 2 bases and J by 11 bases. Germline CDR1 is MGHRA and CDR2 is YSYEKL. CDR3 bases: TGCGCCAGCAGCCAACTGGGACAGAGTAGGACCCAGCATTTT. It yields the protein CASSQLGQSRTQHF.